The 13 T cell receptor beta chains below were found in one sample sequenced in a study of OX40 agonist ivuxolimab in advanced cancers. Assay: immunoSEQ multiplex PCR; the TCRdb copy retains only in-frame clones and omits some. Among 65,000 or so clones, roughly 80% were seen once, and the ten largest hold around 5%. The material was CD4+ or CD8+ T cells sorted from blood, obtained in a trial of the OX40 agonist ivuxolimab. The receptors shown here come from an adult with an advanced solid tumor such as melanoma, head and neck, liver or kidney cancer.

This chain's CDR3 is CASSPLSPLDTEAFF. The CDR3 DNA sequence: TGTGCCAGCAGCCCCTTATCCCCCCTGGACACTGAAGCTTTCTTT. V gene TRBV11-3 combines with J gene TRBJ1-1; D gene unclear. Germline V lookup: CDR1 SGHNT, CDR2 YENEEA. Trimming left V 5 bases short and J 3 bases short, with 16 bases between. This CDR3 contains 15 residues. The entire variable domain, with the rest obtained from reference TRBV11-3 and TRBJ1-1, is as follows: EAGVVQSPRYKIIEKKQPVAFWCNPISGHNTLYWYLQNLGQGPELLIRYENEEAVDDSQLPKDRFSAERLKGVDSTLKIQPAELGDSAVYLCASSPLSPLDTEAFFGQGTRLTVV.

V and J are TRBV12-5 and TRBJ2-2; 10 bases fit TRBD2. CDR1 is LGHNT and CDR2 is FRNRAP in the germline V gene. The CDR3 sequence is 16 residues long. V lost 2 bases, J lost 7 bases, and 7 bases stayed unmatched. Written as DNA, the CDR3 is TGTGCTAGTGGTTTGCCTAGCGGGAGTGTTTTCGGGGAGCTGTTTTTT. Protein sequence: CASGLPSGSVFGELFF.

The chain carries TRBV29-1 and TRBJ2-3, with D perhaps matching TRBD1 (5 bases). Germline V lookup: CDR1 SQVTM, CDR2 ANQGSEA. The CDR3 contains 16 residues. The V end was cut by 1 base, the J end by 5 bases, with 19 bases between. CDR3 amino acids: CSVEVVGQGRRDTQYF. The CDR3 DNA follows: TGCAGCGTTGAAGTAGTCGGCCAGGGTCGGAGAGATACGCAGTATTTT.

This chain joins TRBV6-1 and TRBJ2-1; TRBD2 might be the D (5 bases). The CDR3 sequence is 12 residues long. Trimming cost V 7 bases and J 6 bases, with 10 bases left between them. The germline V gene has CDR1 MNHNS and CDR2 SASEGT. Written as DNA, the CDR3 is TGTGCCAGCAATTGGGAGCGCAATGAGCAGTTCTTC. It codes for CASNWERNEQFF.

This clone appeared a few times. V is TRBV29-1 and J is TRBJ1-2; D is perhaps TRBD1 (5 bases). The germline gives CDR1 SQVTM, CDR2 ANQGSEA. The V and J ends lost 7 bases and 3 bases respectively, with 21 bases between them. The CDR3 runs to 15 residues. The CDR3 spells CSAGGLPGMDYGYTF. The CDR3 nucleotides are TGCAGCGCTGGGGGACTCCCGGGGATGGACTATGGCTACACCTTC.

The chain is built from TRBV10-1 and TRBJ2-3, with unresolved D. Germline CDR1 is WNHNN and CDR2 is SYGVQD (reference sequence). The CDR3 runs to 13 residues. With 3 bases removed from V and 0 bases from J, the gap between germline ends came to 4 bases. The CDR3 reads CASSDPSTDTQYF. The CDR3 DNA reads TGCGCCAGCAGTGACCCTAGCACAGATACGCAGTATTTT.

The chain has TRBV5-1 and TRBJ1-1, with D hard to call. There are 14 residues in the CDR3. V lost 4 bases, J lost 1 base, and 11 bases lay in between. Germline V CDR1 and CDR2: SGHRS, YFSETQ. CDR3 sequence: CASSPEHRNTEAFF. DNA for the CDR3: TGCGCCAGCAGCCCGGAACATAGGAACACTGAAGCTTTCTTT.

The genes are TRBV29-1 and TRBJ2-3; 9 bases agree with TRBD1. The CDR3 has 14 residues. Germline V lookup: CDR1 SQVTM, CDR2 ANQGSEA. V trimming: 6 bases; J trimming: 2 bases; junction bases outside the gene matches: 6. This CDR3 is CSVGQGRNTDTQYF. Written as DNA, the CDR3 is TGCAGCGTGGGACAGGGTCGAAACACAGATACGCAGTATTTT.

The V call is TRBV10-1, the J call TRBJ2-2; 10 nucleotides align to TRBD1. This CDR3 spans 16 amino acids. CDR1 and CDR2 from the germline V gene are WNHNN and SYGVQD (reference sequence). Losses at the gene ends were 6 bases for V and 3 bases for J; bases not matched to a gene: 7. The CDR3 spells CASSFAGTGDTGELFF. The DNA for the CDR3 is TGCGCCAGCAGCTTTGCCGGGACAGGGGACACCGGGGAGCTGTTTTTT.

The chain recombines TRBV6-4 with TRBJ1-3, with unresolved D. The germline gives CDR1 MRHNA, CDR2 SNTAGT. CDR3 length equals 16 residues. V was shortened by 7 bases and J by 0 bases, with 16 bases between the two germline ends. CDR3 region: CASNEVQENSGNTIYF. For the CDR3, the DNA is TGTGCCAGCAACGAGGTGCAGGAGAACTCTGGAAACACCATATATTTT.

This clone has a handful of counts. The V and J genes are TRBV11-2 and TRBJ1-1; 9 nucleotides agree with TRBD1. Germline V lookup: CDR1 SGHAT, CDR2 FQNNGV. The CDR3 loop spans 19 amino acids. V trimming: 2 bases; J trimming: 6 bases; junction bases outside the gene matches: 19. The CDR3 protein is CASSLSNYRDRAALAEAFF. Written as DNA, the CDR3 is TGTGCCAGCAGCTTATCAAACTACCGGGACAGGGCCGCTTTGGCTGAAGCTTTCTTT.

The rearrangement joins TRBV6-1 to TRBJ1-1; D gene unclear. This CDR3 comprises 14 residues. V lost 2 bases and J 2 bases, leaving 9 bases between the germline ends. The germline V gene encodes CDR1 MNHNS and CDR2 SASEGT. The CDR3 DNA sequence: TGTGCCAGCAGTGAATATAGCCTTAACACTGAAGCTTTCTTT. This translates into CASSEYSLNTEAFF.

V gene TRBV23-1 combines with J gene TRBJ2-5; no firm D call. TRBV23-1 is filed as an ORF, its function uncertain. Trimming took off 2 bases at V and 11 bases at J, with 12 bases between the two ends. The CDR3 runs 12 residues. Here the CDR3 reads CASSQQPQEQYF. The CDR3 coding sequence is TGCGCCAGCAGTCAACAACCCCAGGAGCAGTACTTC.